This entry lists 6 T cell receptor beta chains sequenced from one sample in a study of CD8 T cells in Susac syndrome. Reverse transcription of roughly 0.5 to 1 ug RNA was carried out with random hexamers. In TCRdb, the immunoSEQ multiplex PCR reads were re-called with MiXCR into one record per CDR3 protein. The repertoire holds 200,000 to 300,000 distinct CDR3 sequences, with 93% as singletons. Source material: CD4+ T cells from PBMCs. The receptors here all came from a human donor with multiple sclerosis.

This sequence joins TRBV10-3 and TRBJ2-7, with D unresolved. Germline CDR1 reads ENHRY; CDR2 reads SYGVKD. V was trimmed by 10 bases and J by 0 bases, leaving 7 bases between them. This CDR3 has 11 residues. The chain's CDR3 is CATALSYEQYF. The DNA of the CDR3 is TGTGCCACTGCTCTCTCCTACGAGCAGTACTTC.

This clonotype was observed a single time. V gene TRBV20-1 combines with J gene TRBJ1-6; D not resolved. CDR3 length equals 13 residues. With 3 bases removed from V and 2 bases from J, the gap between germline ends came to 5 bases. Per germline, CDR1 DFQATT and CDR2 SNEGSKA (reference sequence). In DNA form, the CDR3 reads TGCAGTGCTAGCGACACCTATAATTCACCCCTCCACTTT. The encoded protein is CSASDTYNSPLHF.

The genes are TRBV5-4 and TRBJ2-7, with D perhaps matching TRBD1 (6 bases). Trimming took off 6 bases at V and 2 bases at J, with 12 bases between the two ends. This CDR3 is built from 13 residues. CDR1 is SGHNT and CDR2 is YYREEE in the germline V gene (reference sequence). Here the CDR3 DNA reads TGTGCCAGCACCAGGACAGCCCCCTACGAGCAGTACGTC. Protein: CASTRTAPYEQYV.

The rearrangement joins TRBV9 to TRBJ2-3; 9 bases fit TRBD2. The CDR3 contains 17 residues. Unmatched junction bases numbered 5, after V lost 0 bases and J lost 0 bases. In germline, CDR1 is SGDLS, CDR2 YYNGEE. CDR3 in amino acids: CASSVVAGESSTDTQYF. CDR3 coding DNA: TGTGCCAGCAGCGTAGTAGCGGGGGAGTCAAGCACAGATACGCAGTATTTT.

CDR3 in amino acids: CASWGHSVSYEQYF. The CDR3 DNA is TGTGCCAGCTGGGGACATTCCGTCTCCTACGAGCAGTACTTC. The J gene is TRBJ2-7, the V gene TRBV2; D might be TRBD1 (6 bases). Between the trimmed V and J ends, which lost 8 bases and 0 bases, there was a span of 14 bases. Germline values: CDR1 SNHLY, CDR2 FYNNEI. This CDR3 comprises 14 residues.

The chain combines TRBV11-3 with TRBJ2-4; 13 bases are shared with TRBD2. CDR3 length equals 17 residues. V trimming: 1 base; J trimming: 4 bases; junction bases outside the gene matches: 4. In germline, CDR1 is SGHNT, CDR2 YENEEA. CDR3 protein: CASSLGLAGGAKNIQYF. In nucleotides, the CDR3 is TGTGCCAGCAGCTTAGGACTAGCGGGAGGAGCTAAAAACATTCAGTACTTC.